The 28 T cell receptor beta chains below were found in one sample sequenced in a study of CD8 T cells in ankylosing spondylitis. In TCRdb, the 5' RACE reads were re-called with MiXCR into one record per CDR3 protein. The repertoire consists of more than 95,000 distinct CDR3 sequences, with roughly 8.3% occurring once and the leading ten covering 9.9%. The sequencing sample was made of blood, either unsorted or a sorted T cell fraction (not recorded which). The receptors come from a male donor with ankylosing spondylitis or in good health (not recorded which).

V and J are TRBV20-1 and TRBJ1-1; D is possibly TRBD1 (6 bases). Germline loops: CDR1 DFQATT, CDR2 SNEGSKA (reference sequence). With 6 bases removed from V and 0 bases from J, the gap between germline ends came to 14 bases. CDR3 length: 14 amino acids. CDR3 residues: CSAPRGTVNTEAFF. CDR3 DNA sequence: TGCAGTGCGCCTAGGGGGACGGTGAACACTGAAGCTTTCTTT.

This clonotype has just a few counts. The chain's CDR3 is CASSLASGGGTYEQYF. In DNA form, the CDR3 reads TGCGCCAGCAGCTTGGCATCTGGCGGGGGAACCTACGAGCAGTACTTC. The rearrangement links TRBV5-1 to TRBJ2-7; 7 nucleotides agree with TRBD2. Trimming cost V 0 bases and J 2 bases; bases outside gene matches: 8. CDR1 SGHRS and CDR2 YFSETQ come from the germline V gene. The CDR3 runs 16 residues.

In this sample, this clonotype turned up many times. V usage is TRBV20-1 and J usage is TRBJ1-6; D remains ambiguous. Germline values: CDR1 DFQATT, CDR2 SNEGSKA (reference sequence). This CDR3 has 9 residues. V was pared by 5 bases and J by 9 bases, with 2 bases between. The CDR3 sequence: CSAFSPLHF. CDR3 bases: TGCAGTGCTTTTTCACCCCTCCACTTT.

The chain is built from TRBV4-3 and TRBJ2-7; D may be TRBD2 (5 bases). The V end lost 0 bases, the J end lost 4 bases, and 16 bases lay between the germline ends. The CDR3 consists of 16 residues. Per germline, CDR1 LGHNA and CDR2 YSLEER. CDR3 residues: CASSQDQASSPYEQYF. The CDR3 DNA follows: TGCGCCAGCAGCCAAGATCAGGCTAGCAGTCCGTACGAGCAGTACTTC.

This clonotype has just a few counts. This chain links TRBV5-1 with TRBJ2-3, with 8 bases that match TRBD2. CDR3 length equals 16 residues. V was pared by 1 base and J by 4 bases, with 8 bases of the junction left unmatched. Germline V gene sequence: CDR1 SGHRS, CDR2 YFSETQ. CDR3 sequence: CASSLRMAGGSDTQYF. In nucleotides, the CDR3 is TGCGCCAGCAGCTTGAGGATGGCGGGAGGCTCAGATACGCAGTATTTT.

This chain connects TRBV27 to TRBJ2-7, with TRBD1 matching 10 bases. Germline V gene sequence: CDR1 MNHEY, CDR2 SMNVEV (reference sequence). V lost 6 bases and J lost 2; bases outside the gene matches: 7. This CDR3 has 15 residues. CDR3 DNA sequence: TGTGCCAGCAGGACCCTCGGGACAGGGGCCTACGAGCAGTACTTC. It codes for CASRTLGTGAYEQYF.

The sample holds many counts of this clonotype. V gene TRBV5-1 combines with J gene TRBJ2-3; 10 bases align to TRBD1. Germline V gene data show CDR1 as SGHRS and CDR2 as YFSETQ. V dropped 3 bases and J dropped 5; count of bases not matched to a gene: 9. This CDR3 spans 16 amino acids. The CDR3 loop reads CASSWSPGQGQDTQYF. CDR3 in DNA: TGCGCCAGCAGCTGGTCCCCGGGACAGGGGCAAGATACGCAGTATTTT. The whole variable domain, remainder taken from reference TRBV5-1 and TRBJ2-3, is KAGVTQTPRYLIKTRGQQVTLSCSPISGHRSVSWYQQTPGQGLQFLFEYFSETQRNKGNFPGRFSGRQFSNSRSEMNVSTLELGDSALYLCASSWSPGQGQDTQYFGPGTRLTVL.

The V and J genes are TRBV7-2 and TRBJ1-4; 7 bases are a match to TRBD1. Trimming removed 0 bases from V and 8 bases from J; junction bases left unmatched: 12. The CDR3 length is 17 residues. Germline V gene sequence: CDR1 SGHTA, CDR2 FQGNSA. CDR3 DNA: TGTGCCAGCAGCTTAGCTCAGGGGGGCAGGGGACGGGAAAAACTGTTTTTT. Translated: CASSLAQGGRGREKLFF.

In regard to this clonotype: Compared with germline, one end of the junction differs, possibly owing to a read error. The chain couples TRBV11-1 to TRBJ1-5; TRBD1 is a possible D gene (5 bases). Germline values: CDR1 SGHAT, CDR2 FQDESV (reference sequence). This CDR3 region has 13 residues. CDR3 region: CASSPGSLQSQHF. The CDR3 nucleotides read TGTGCCAGCAGCCCAGGGTCCCTTCAGTCCCAGCATTTT.

This clonotype appeared a few times. The chain recombines TRBV6-2 or TRBV6-3 with TRBJ2-3, with unresolved D. Trimming stripped 2 bases from V and 2 bases from J, with 5 bases between. Looked up from germline, CDR1 is MNHEY and CDR2 is SVGEGT. The CDR3 loop spans 13 amino acids. The CDR3 DNA reads as TGTGCCAGCAGTTACAAACACACAGATACGCAGTATTTT. Its protein product is CASSYKHTDTQYF.

This sequence joins TRBV2 and TRBJ2-7; unclear D gene. V was cut by 5 bases and J by 0 bases, with 8 bases left in between. Germline V CDR1 and CDR2: SNHLY, FYNNEI. The CDR3 is made up of 13 amino acids. The CDR3 DNA is TGTGCCAGCAGTAGGTACGTCTCCTACGAGCAGTACTTC. This encodes CASSRYVSYEQYF.

In its sample, this clonotype was seen many times. The V call is TRBV20-1, the J call TRBJ1-1; D gene unclear. CDR3 length equals 10 residues. Trimming took 4 bases from V and 4 from J, leaving 4 bases between them. In germline, CDR1 is DFQATT, CDR2 SNEGSKA (reference sequence). The CDR3 region has the DNA TGCAGTGCTAAGAGCACTGAAGCTTTCTTT. Its translation: CSAKSTEAFF.

Note on this clonotype: This sequence may be a read error, since a much larger clone differs from it by one base. This rearrangement joins TRBV5-5 to TRBJ2-3; D is perhaps TRBD1 (6 bases). Near its end, the DNA agrees better with TRBJ1-5, so the J call may be wrong. The CDR3 consists of 15 residues. Germline V lookup: CDR1 SGHKS, CDR2 YYEKEE (reference sequence). CDR3 loop: CASSFSSGGADTQHF. In DNA, the CDR3 is TGTGCCAGCAGCTTCTCTAGCGGGGGGGCAGATACGCAGCATTTT.

This clonotype was counted many times. V and J are TRBV6-2 or TRBV6-3 and TRBJ2-7, with D perhaps TRBD1 (5 bases). Germline CDR1 reads MNHEY; CDR2 reads SVGEGT. Between the trimmed V and J ends, which lost 0 bases and 7 bases, there was a span of 16 bases. The CDR3 covers 15 residues. CDR3: CASSYSWQGRLEQYF. In DNA, the CDR3 is TGTGCCAGCAGTTACTCGTGGCAGGGTAGGTTGGAGCAGTACTTC.

This clonotype was seen ten or more times. The chain uses TRBV5-1 and TRBJ1-1; D remains ambiguous. The CDR3 loop spans 13 amino acids. Germline V gene data show CDR1 as SGHRS and CDR2 as YFSETQ. V was trimmed by 4 bases and J by 1 base, leaving 8 bases between them. The CDR3 loop is CASSPGWNTEAFF. The CDR3 nucleotides read TGCGCCAGCAGCCCTGGCTGGAACACTGAAGCTTTCTTT. The full variable domain, its missing parts supplied by reference TRBV5-1 and TRBJ1-1, is KAGVTQTPRYLIKTRGQQVTLSCSPISGHRSVSWYQQTPGQGLQFLFEYFSETQRNKGNFPGRFSGRQFSNSRSEMNVSTLELGDSALYLCASSPGWNTEAFFGQGTRLTVV.

This clonotype was recorded at least ten times. V usage is TRBV5-1 and J usage is TRBJ1-1; no firm D call. Germline values: CDR1 SGHRS, CDR2 YFSETQ. The CDR3 contains 14 residues. The V and J ends lost 0 bases and 1 base respectively, with 7 bases between them. The CDR3 spells CASSLGSANTEAFF. CDR3 coding DNA: TGCGCCAGCAGCTTGGGGTCGGCGAACACTGAAGCTTTCTTT. Filled out from reference TRBV5-1 and TRBJ1-1, the complete variable domain reads KAGVTQTPRYLIKTRGQQVTLSCSPISGHRSVSWYQQTPGQGLQFLFEYFSETQRNKGNFPGRFSGRQFSNSRSEMNVSTLELGDSALYLCASSLGSANTEAFFGQGTRLTVV.

The chain uses TRBV12-3 or TRBV12-4 and TRBJ2-6; D gene ambiguous. This CDR3 has 15 amino acids. Trimming took off 5 bases at V and 0 bases at J, with 8 bases between the two ends. The CDR3 region is CASSAGVSGANVLTF. The CDR3 coding sequence is TGTGCCAGCAGTGCAGGTGTCTCTGGGGCCAACGTCCTGACTTTC.

This clonotype was recorded many times. V gene TRBV7-2 combines with J gene TRBJ2-3; TRBD1 matches 8 bases. CDR3 length: 16 residues. The germline CDR1 and CDR2 sequences are SGHTA and FQGNSA. With 1 base clipped from V and 2 bases from J, the junction kept 5 bases outside the gene matches. This chain's CDR3 is CASSLVGTGATDTQYF. CDR3 bases: TGTGCCAGCAGCTTAGTCGGGACAGGAGCCACAGATACGCAGTATTTT.

This clonotype has a count of ten or more. This chain links TRBV6-6 with TRBJ2-2; a weak D match, TRBD2 (6 bases). Germline V gene lookup returns CDR1 MNHNY and CDR2 SVGAGI (reference sequence). The CDR3 covers 13 residues. V was pared by 8 bases and J by 7 bases, with 14 bases between. The CDR3 nucleotides read TGTGCCAGCTGGGGACTTGCTGTCGGGGAGCTGTTTTTT. It is translated as CASWGLAVGELFF.

Many counts were recorded for this clonotype. This chain connects TRBV12-3 or TRBV12-4 to TRBJ1-1; 8 positions agree with TRBD1. The CDR3 contains 13 residues. Trimming cost V 5 bases and J 4 bases; bases outside gene matches: 3. The CDR3, as DNA: TGTGCCAGCAGTCGCAGGGGGCTCACTGAAGCTTTCTTT. The encoded protein is CASSRRGLTEAFF.

This clonotype was seen more than once but under ten times. This chain joins TRBV11-2 and TRBJ1-2; D gene unclear. Germline values: CDR1 SGHAT, CDR2 FQNNGV. V dropped 5 bases and J dropped 3 bases, with 16 bases sitting between them. The CDR3 contains 15 residues. The CDR3 nucleotides read TGTGCCAGCAGCCTCGAGATGCAGGAAGACTATGGCTACACCTTC. This translates into CASSLEMQEDYGYTF.

Points on this clonotype: Possible read error: a much larger clone is one base away. The chain links TRBV6-5 to TRBJ2-1, with 9 positions matching TRBD1. The germline gives CDR1 MNHEY, CDR2 SVGAGI. This CDR3 has 15 residues. The CDR3 loop reads CTSRLTGGAGNEQFF. Here the CDR3 DNA reads TGTACCAGCAGATTAACAGGGGGCGCGGGGAATGAGCAGTTCTTC.

This clonotype was detected ten times or more. V usage is TRBV29-1 and J usage is TRBJ1-6; tentative D call: TRBD1 (5 bases). Germline V gene lookup returns CDR1 SQVTM and CDR2 ANQGSEA. CDR3 length: 14 amino acids. V gave up 6 bases and J gave up 4 bases, with 13 bases separating them. CDR3 in DNA: TGCAGCGTCCTGGATGGGGGATATAATTCACCCCTCCACTTT. Amino acid sequence: CSVLDGGYNSPLHF.

Ten or more counts support this clonotype. The gene calls are TRBV5-1 and TRBJ2-4; TRBD1 aligns across 7 bases. The germline V gene has CDR1 SGHRS and CDR2 YFSETQ. The V and J ends lost 4 bases and 6 bases, in that order; junction bases with no gene match: 13. The CDR3 length is 16 residues. CDR3 in amino acids: CASSVGDGQVRNIQYF. CDR3 sequence (DNA): TGCGCCAGCAGCGTGGGAGATGGACAGGTTAGAAACATTCAGTACTTC.

Regarding this clonotype: A much larger clonotype is one base distant, so this may be a read error. The chain recombines TRBV5-4 with TRBJ2-3; 14 bases are shared with TRBD2. From germline, CDR1 is SGHNT and CDR2 YYREEE (reference sequence). The CDR3 runs 15 residues. This CDR3 reads CASSSGLAGVDTQCF. The CDR3 DNA follows: TGTGCCAGCAGCTCGGGACTAGCGGGGGTAGATACGCAGTGTTTT.

This chain uses TRBV5-5 with TRBJ2-2, with TRBD1 matching over 7 bases. Per germline, CDR1 SGHKS and CDR2 YYEKEE (reference sequence). There are 14 residues in the CDR3. With 9 bases clipped from V and 5 bases from J, the junction kept 10 bases outside the gene matches. Here the CDR3 DNA reads TGTGCCATGGGCCCGGGACAGATAACCGGGGAGCTGTTTTTT. Residues: CAMGPGQITGELFF.

This clonotype appeared many times. The chain couples TRBV12-3 or TRBV12-4 to TRBJ1-5; a weak D match, TRBD1 (6 bases). V was clipped by 7 bases and J by 4 bases, with 14 bases between them. This CDR3 comprises 14 residues. The CDR3 DNA sequence: TGTGCCAGCACCCTAGGGGGAGGGAATCAGCCCCAGCATTTT. Translated: CASTLGGGNQPQHF.

This chain connects TRBV7-2 to TRBJ1-1, with 7 bases matching TRBD1. The CDR3 runs to 14 residues. Germline V gene lookup returns CDR1 SGHTA and CDR2 FQGNSA. The ends lost 7 bases at V and 2 bases at J; junction bases unmatched: 7. In nucleotides, the CDR3 is TGTGCCAGCACCAGAACAGGGGTAAACACTGAAGCTTTCTTT. Its translation: CASTRTGVNTEAFF. Full variable domain (remainder filled in from reference TRBV7-2 and TRBJ1-1): GAGVSQSPSNKVTEKGKDVELRCDPISGHTALYWYRQSLGQGLEFLIYFQGNSAPDKSGLPSDRFSAERTGGSVSTLTIQRTQQEDSAVYLCASTRTGVNTEAFFGQGTRLTVV.